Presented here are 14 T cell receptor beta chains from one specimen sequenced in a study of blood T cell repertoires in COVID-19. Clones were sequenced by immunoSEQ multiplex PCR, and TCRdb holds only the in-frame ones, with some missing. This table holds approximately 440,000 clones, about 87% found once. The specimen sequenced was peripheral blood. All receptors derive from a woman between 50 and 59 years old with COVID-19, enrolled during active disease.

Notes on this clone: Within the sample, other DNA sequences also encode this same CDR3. The CDR3 bases are TGCGCCAGCAGCTTTACAGGGAACACTGAAGCTTTCTTT. Protein product: CASSFTGNTEAFF. The V call is TRBV5-1, the J call TRBJ1-1; possible D gene TRBD1, 5 bases. Germline V gives CDR1 SGHRS, CDR2 YFSETQ. The CDR3 sequence is 13 residues long. The germline V and J ends were trimmed by 2 bases and 1 base, with 6 bases remaining between them.

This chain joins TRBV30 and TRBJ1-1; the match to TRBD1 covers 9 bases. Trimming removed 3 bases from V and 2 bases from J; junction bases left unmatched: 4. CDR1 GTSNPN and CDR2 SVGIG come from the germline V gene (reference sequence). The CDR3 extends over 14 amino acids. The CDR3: CAWSRDRVNTEAFF. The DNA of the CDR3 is TGTGCCTGGAGCCGGGACAGGGTTAACACTGAAGCTTTCTTT.

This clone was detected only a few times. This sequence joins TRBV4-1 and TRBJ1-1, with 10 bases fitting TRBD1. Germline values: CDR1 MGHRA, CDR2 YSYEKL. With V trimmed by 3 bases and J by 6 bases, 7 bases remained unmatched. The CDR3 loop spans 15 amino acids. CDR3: CASSQPGTGDAEAFF. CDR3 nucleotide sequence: TGCGCCAGCAGCCAGCCCGGGACAGGGGACGCTGAAGCTTTCTTT.

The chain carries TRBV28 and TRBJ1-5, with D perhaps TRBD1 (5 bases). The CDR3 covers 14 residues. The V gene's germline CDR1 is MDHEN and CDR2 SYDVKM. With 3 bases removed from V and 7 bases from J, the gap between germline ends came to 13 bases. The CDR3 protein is CASSFGREWQPQHF. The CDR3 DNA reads TGTGCCAGCAGTTTTGGCAGGGAATGGCAGCCCCAGCATTTT.

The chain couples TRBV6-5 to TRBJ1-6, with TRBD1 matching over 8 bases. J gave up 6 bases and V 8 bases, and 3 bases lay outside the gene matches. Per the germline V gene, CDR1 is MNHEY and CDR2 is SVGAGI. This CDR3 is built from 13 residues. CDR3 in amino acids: CASGQGRNSPLHF. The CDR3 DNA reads TGTGCCAGCGGACAGGGCCGTAATTCACCCCTCCACTTT.

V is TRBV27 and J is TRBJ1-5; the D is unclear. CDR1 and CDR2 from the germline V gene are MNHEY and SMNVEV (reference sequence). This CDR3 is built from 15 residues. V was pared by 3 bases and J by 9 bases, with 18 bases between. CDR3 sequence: CASSFRGSNQMPQHF. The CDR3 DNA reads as TGTGCCAGCAGTTTCAGAGGATCCAATCAGATGCCCCAGCATTTT.

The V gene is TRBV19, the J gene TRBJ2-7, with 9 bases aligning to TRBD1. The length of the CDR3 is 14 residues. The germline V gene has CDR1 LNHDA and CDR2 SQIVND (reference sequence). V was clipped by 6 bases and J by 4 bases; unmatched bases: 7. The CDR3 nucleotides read TGTGCCAGTAGCTTCCGGGACAGGGCGTACGAGCAGTACTTC. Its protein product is CASSFRDRAYEQYF.

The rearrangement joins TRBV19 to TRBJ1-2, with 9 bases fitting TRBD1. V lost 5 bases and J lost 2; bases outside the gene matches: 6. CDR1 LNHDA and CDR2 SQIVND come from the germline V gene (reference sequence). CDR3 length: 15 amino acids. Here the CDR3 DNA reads TGTGCCAGTAGTTCGGGACAGGGATTCAACTATGGCTACACCTTC. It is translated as CASSSGQGFNYGYTF. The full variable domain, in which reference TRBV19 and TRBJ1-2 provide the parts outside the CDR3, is DGGITQSPKYLFRKEGQNVTLSCEQNLNHDAMYWYRQDPGQGLRLIYYSQIVNDFQKGDIAEGYSVSREKKESFPLTVTSAQKNPTAFYLCASSSGQGFNYGYTFGSGTRLTVV.

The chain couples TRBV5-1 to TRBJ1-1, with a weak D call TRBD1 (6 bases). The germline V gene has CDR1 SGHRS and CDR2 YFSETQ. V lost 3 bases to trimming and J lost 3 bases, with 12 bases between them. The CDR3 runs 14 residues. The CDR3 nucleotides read TGCGCCAGCAGCTGGACCTCAGGGGACACTGAAGCTTTCTTT. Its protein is CASSWTSGDTEAFF. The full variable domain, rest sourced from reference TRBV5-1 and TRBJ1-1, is KAGVTQTPRYLIKTRGQQVTLSCSPISGHRSVSWYQQTPGQGLQFLFEYFSETQRNKGNFPGRFSGRQFSNSRSEMNVSTLELGDSALYLCASSWTSGDTEAFFGQGTRLTVV.

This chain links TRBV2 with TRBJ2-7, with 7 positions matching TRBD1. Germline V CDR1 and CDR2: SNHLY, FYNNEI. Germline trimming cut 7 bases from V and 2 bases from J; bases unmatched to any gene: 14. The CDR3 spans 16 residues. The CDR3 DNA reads TGTGCCAGCACCAACTGGGGGACAGAAGCTACCTACGAGCAGTACTTC. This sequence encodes CASTNWGTEATYEQYF.

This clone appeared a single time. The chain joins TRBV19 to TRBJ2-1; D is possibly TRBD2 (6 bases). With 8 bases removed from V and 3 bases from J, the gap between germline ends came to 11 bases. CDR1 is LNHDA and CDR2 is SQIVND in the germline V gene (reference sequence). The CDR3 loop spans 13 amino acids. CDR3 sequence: CASGGSFYNEQFF. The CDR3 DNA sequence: TGTGCCAGTGGGGGGAGCTTCTACAATGAGCAGTTCTTC.

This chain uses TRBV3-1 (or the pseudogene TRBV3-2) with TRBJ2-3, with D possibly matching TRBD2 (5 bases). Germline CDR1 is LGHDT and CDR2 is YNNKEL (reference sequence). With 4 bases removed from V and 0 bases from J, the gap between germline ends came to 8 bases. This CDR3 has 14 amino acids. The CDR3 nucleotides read TGTGCCAGCAGCCCTAGGAGGAGCACAGATACGCAGTATTTT. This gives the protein CASSPRRSTDTQYF.

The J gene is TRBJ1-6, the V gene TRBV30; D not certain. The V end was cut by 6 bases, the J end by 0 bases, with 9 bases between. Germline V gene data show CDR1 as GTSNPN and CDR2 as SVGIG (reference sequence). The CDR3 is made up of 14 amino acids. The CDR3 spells CACGGSSYNSPLHF. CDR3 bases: TGTGCCTGTGGCGGCAGCTCCTATAATTCACCCCTCCACTTT.

CDR3 sequence reads: CASSPTGTSSEQYF. DNA for the CDR3: TGTGCCAGCAGCCCAACCGGGACTAGCTCCGAGCAGTACTTC. The chain uses TRBV3-1 (or the pseudogene TRBV3-2) and TRBJ2-7; 9 positions agree with TRBD2. Germline lookup yields CDR1 LGHDT and CDR2 YNNKEL (reference sequence). The CDR3 loop spans 14 amino acids. V shed 4 bases and J 6 bases; nucleotides not matched to a gene: 7.